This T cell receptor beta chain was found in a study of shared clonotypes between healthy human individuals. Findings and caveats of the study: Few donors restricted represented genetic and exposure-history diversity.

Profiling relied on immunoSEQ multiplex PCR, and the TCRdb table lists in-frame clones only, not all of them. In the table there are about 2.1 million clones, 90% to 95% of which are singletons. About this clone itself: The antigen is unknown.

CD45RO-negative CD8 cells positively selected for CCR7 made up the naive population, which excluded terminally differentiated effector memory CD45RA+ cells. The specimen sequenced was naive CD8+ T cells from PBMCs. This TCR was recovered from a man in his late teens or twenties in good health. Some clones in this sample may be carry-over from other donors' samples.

For the CDR3, the DNA is TGTGCCAGCAGCCCCCAAACCGGGACAGGGAACACCGGGGAGCTGTTTTTT. Its translation is CASSPQTGTGNTGELFF. V is TRBV7-9 and J is TRBJ2-2; 8 bases line up with TRBD1. This CDR3 is built from 17 residues. V gave up 5 bases and J gave up 1 base; unmatched junction bases: 9. The germline gives CDR1 SEHNR, CDR2 FQNEAQ (reference sequence).